This T cell receptor beta chain was obtained from a study of T-cell memory formation after mild COVID-19. The study's findings and limits: Later expanders leaned toward CD4+, whereas clones contracting from day 15 to 85 were balanced CD4/CD8. Some responding clones appeared in pre-infection memory, suggesting cross-reactive memory joined.

The CDR3 has 14 residues. Germline-derived CDR1 and CDR2 are SGHTA and FQGNSA. V shed 5 bases and J 5 bases; nucleotides not matched to a gene: 4. Only a few counts were recorded for this clonotype. The antigen remains undetermined. 5'RACE primed at constant segments yielded TCR alpha and TCR beta cDNA libraries bearing sample barcodes and UMIs. One entry per CDR3 protein, called by TCRdb with MiXCR from the 5' RACE reads. The sample lists about 400,000 distinct CDR3 sequences, approximately 24% occurring once. J is TRBJ2-1 and V is TRBV7-2; 9 nucleotides line up with TRBD2. The sequenced sample was PBMCs or a T cell subset sorted from them (not recorded which). The clonotype originates from an adult woman who had mild COVID-19 (a few samples of this study predate the infection). Cell type and time point are not known. CDR3 coding DNA: TGTGCCAGCAGCCGACTAGCGGTCGACAATGAGCAGTTCTTC. It translates to CASSRLAVDNEQFF.